The TCR beta chain described here comes from a study of T cell repertoires in cytomegalovirus infection. About the study: Through public TCR beta signatures, both CMV infection and matching HLA type were indicated.

TCRdb reprocessed the reads via MiXCR and lists one record per CDR3 protein. The sample carries 500,000 or so distinct CDR3 sequences, more than 15% recorded once. The table lists this clonotype with many counts. No antigen is known for it. Findings and limits, study-wide: HLA-C-restricted CMV-specific TCR beta clonotypes prevailed in the ex vivo response. The study identified carriers of CMV plus the relevant HLA from cumulative public TCR beta family frequency.

The J segment lost 0 bases and the V segment lost 4 bases, leaving 7 bases of the junction unmatched. Germline lookup yields CDR1 SGHVS and CDR2 FQNEAQ. CDR3 length: 17 amino acids. The sequence was collected from a human donor in good health (CMV status not recorded). Some clones in this sample may be carry-over from other donors' samples. The sequencing input was CD8+ T cells from PBMCs. J is TRBJ2-2 and V is TRBV7-8; TRBD1 agrees at 8 bases. The CDR3 sequence is CASSSTRTGPNTGELFF. The CDR3 nucleotides are TGTGCCAGCAGCTCGACCAGGACAGGGCCGAACACCGGGGAGCTGTTTTTT.